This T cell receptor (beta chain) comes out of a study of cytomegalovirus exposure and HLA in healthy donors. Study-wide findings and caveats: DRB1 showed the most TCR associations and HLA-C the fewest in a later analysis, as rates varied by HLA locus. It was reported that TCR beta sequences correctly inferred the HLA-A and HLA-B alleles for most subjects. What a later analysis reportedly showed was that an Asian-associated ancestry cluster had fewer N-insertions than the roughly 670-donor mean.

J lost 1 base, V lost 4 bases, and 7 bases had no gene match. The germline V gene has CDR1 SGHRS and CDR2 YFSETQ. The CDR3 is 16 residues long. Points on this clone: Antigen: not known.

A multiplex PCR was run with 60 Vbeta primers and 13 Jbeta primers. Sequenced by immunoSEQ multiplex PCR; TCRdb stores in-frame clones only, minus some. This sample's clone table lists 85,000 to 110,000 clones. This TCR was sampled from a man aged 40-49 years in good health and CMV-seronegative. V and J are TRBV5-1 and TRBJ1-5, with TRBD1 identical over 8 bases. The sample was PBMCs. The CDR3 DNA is TGCGCCAGCAGCCTGACGGACAGGGTAAGCAATCAGCCCCAGCATTTT. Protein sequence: CASSLTDRVSNQPQHF. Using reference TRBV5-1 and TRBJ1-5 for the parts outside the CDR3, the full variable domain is KAGVTQTPRYLIKTRGQQVTLSCSPISGHRSVSWYQQTPGQGLQFLFEYFSETQRNKGNFPGRFSGRQFSNSRSEMNVSTLELGDSALYLCASSLTDRVSNQPQHFGDGTRLSIL.